The following is a T cell receptor (beta chain) sequence with its context. This record comes from a study of cytomegalovirus exposure and HLA in healthy donors. CDR1 KGHSH and CDR2 LQKENI come from the germline V gene. Trimming cost V 3 bases and J 0 bases, with 5 bases left between them. This CDR3 has 14 residues. This PCR relied on a set of 60 Vbeta primers and 13 Jbeta primers. Assay: immunoSEQ multiplex PCR; the TCRdb copy retains only in-frame clones and omits some. Here the sample spans more than 80,000 clones, less than 85% being singletons. The TCR was taken from a man aged 60-69 years in good health and CMV-seronegative. Sequenced material: PBMCs. This chain connects TRBV18 to TRBJ1-4; D not certain. DNA for the CDR3: TGTGCCAGCTCACCGCAGGCAACTAATGAAAAACTGTTTTTT. Its protein is CASSPQATNEKLFF.